This TCR beta chain appears in the sequencing data of a study of Tregs in tolerant kidney transplant recipients. Study-level findings and limits: The most relevant donor-specific Treg TCRbeta repertoire apparently came from expansion with activated donor B cells. This study did not directly address biological reproducibility.

Worth noting for this clone: Its antigen is still unknown.

The V end lost 4 bases, the J end lost 7 bases, and 15 bases lay between the germline ends. CDR1 and CDR2 from the germline V gene are SGHRS and YFSETQ. The CDR3 is 15 residues long. Libraries were prepared by immunoSEQ multiplex PCR; TCRdb keeps only in-frame clonotypes and omits some of them. The sample shows 240,000 or so clones, roughly 80% of them seen only once. Unstimulated Tregs (CD4+CD25+CD127-) and CD4+CD25- non-Tregs were sorted from PBMCs. V and J are TRBV5-1 and TRBJ1-6; D is uncertain. Sequencing was carried out using CD4+ T cells from blood. This TCR derives from a human donor in good health. Here the CDR3 reads CASSPQTGGNSPLHF. The CDR3 DNA reads as TGCGCCAGCAGCCCACAGACCGGTGGAAATTCACCCCTCCACTTT.